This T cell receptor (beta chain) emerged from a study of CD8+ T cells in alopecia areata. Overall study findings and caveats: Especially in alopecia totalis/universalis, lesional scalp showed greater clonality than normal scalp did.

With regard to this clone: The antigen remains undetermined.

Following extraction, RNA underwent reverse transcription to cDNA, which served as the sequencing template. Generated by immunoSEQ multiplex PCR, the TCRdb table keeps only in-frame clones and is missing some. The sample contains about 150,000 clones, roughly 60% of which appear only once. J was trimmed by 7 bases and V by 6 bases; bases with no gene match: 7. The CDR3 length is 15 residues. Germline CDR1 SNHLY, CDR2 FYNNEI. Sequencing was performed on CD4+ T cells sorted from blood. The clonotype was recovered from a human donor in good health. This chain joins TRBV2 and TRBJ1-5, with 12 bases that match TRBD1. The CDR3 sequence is CASRGDRGLVQPQHF. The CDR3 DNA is TGTGCCAGCAGAGGGGACAGGGGGCTGGTGCAGCCCCAGCATTTT.